This TCR beta chain stems from a study of blood T cell repertoires in COVID-19 (dated by TCRdb to 2020 to 2021). For the study in its entirety: Samples from collaborators originated in the United States, Italy and Spain and spanned both the acute and convalescent phases of COVID-19. The prospective study material was composed of cDNA or gDNA derived from T cells, B-cell-depleted T cells, or PBMCs. The dataset comprised deeply sampled blood TCRbeta repertoires from subjects exposed to, actively infected with, or recovered from COVID-19. The repertoires were made available in a free public database intended to serve as a resource for research on the immune response to SARS-CoV-2. The samples were drawn from two sources: the first 160 participants of the ongoing ImmuneRACE study, and 1,200 or so subjects contributed by 6 global collaborators. A de-identified subject ID, COVID-19 status, age in years and sex were almost always included in the sample metadata. Where HLA class I and class II types were available, the types were taken from metadata supplied by the sample provider, not from assay-based typing. The investigation overall reported the following: The quantity of clinical and demographic metadata differed by source and by participant and was supplied without curation.

Here V drops 2 bases and J drops 1 base, and the junction holds 13 bases not matched to any gene. The germline V gene (reference sequence) sets CDR1 to LNHDA and CDR2 to SQIVND. The CDR3 runs 18 amino acids, cysteine and phenylalanine included. The only DNA kept is the CDR3, 54 bases in frame from the first base. With respect to this clone: Its antigen remains unidentified. Per-nucleotide qualities are absent, and no much larger clonotype sits a single base away.

TCRbeta CDR3 regions were amplified from genomic DNA using the immunoSEQ Assay, a bias-controlled multiplex PCR. The study's processing was this. Nucleated cell counts per sample were estimated from amplification of reference gene primers within the assay. To quantify the absolute abundance of each unique TCRbeta CDR3 rearrangement, sequence reads were collapsed and filtered. For each sample, productive Simpson clonality was calculated by taking the square root of Simpson's diversity index across productive rearrangements. TCRdb holds this immuneACCESS table with in-frame rearrangements only. Some clones are missing; in checked studies, unresolved V genes explain under half, and the rest has no known cause. V, J and clone size were drawn from that table, and D and trimming were deduced from the DNA. This sample gives 200,000 to 300,000 clones in total; around 80% of them show up just once. The ten largest clones add up to 2% to 2.5% of the sample.

Samples from volunteer blood donors who had recovered from COVID-19 were contributed by a second Seattle source. The collaborating institutions used their own protocols to collect whole blood in K2EDTA tubes. For TCRbeta analysis, collaborators shipped samples in one of three forms: frozen whole blood, isolated PBMCs, or DNA extracted from either of those sample types. This TCR came from a man in his forties who had recovered from COVID-19. The chain is assembled from TRBV19 and TRBJ1-1, and 7 bases in between align with TRBD1. The sequenced material came from peripheral blood. The DNA sequence follows: TGTGCCAGTAGTATACCGCTCCGCGCCGGGACAGCGAACACTGAAGCTTTCTTT. It translates as CASSIPLRAGTANTEAFF.